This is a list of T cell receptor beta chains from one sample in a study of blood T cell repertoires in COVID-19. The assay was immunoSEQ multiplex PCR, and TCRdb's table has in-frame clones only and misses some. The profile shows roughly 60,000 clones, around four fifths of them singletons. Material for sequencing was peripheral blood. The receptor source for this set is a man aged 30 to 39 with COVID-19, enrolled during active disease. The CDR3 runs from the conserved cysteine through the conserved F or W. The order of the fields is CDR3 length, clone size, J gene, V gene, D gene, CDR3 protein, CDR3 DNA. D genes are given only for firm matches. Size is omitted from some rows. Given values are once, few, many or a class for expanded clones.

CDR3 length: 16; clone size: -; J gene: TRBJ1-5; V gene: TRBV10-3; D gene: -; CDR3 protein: CATSAGGGPNNQPQHF; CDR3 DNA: TGTGCCACCAGCGCGGGTGGAGGGCCTAACAATCAGCCCCAGCATTTT
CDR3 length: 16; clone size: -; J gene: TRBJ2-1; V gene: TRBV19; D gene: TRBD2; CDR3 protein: CASSIVRTSGRNEQFF; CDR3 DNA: TGTGCCAGTAGTATAGTTCGGACTAGCGGGAGAAATGAGCAGTTCTTC
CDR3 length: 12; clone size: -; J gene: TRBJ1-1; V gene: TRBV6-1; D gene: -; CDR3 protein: CASSDRNTEAFF; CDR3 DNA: TGTGCCAGCAGTGACCGGAACACTGAAGCTTTCTTT
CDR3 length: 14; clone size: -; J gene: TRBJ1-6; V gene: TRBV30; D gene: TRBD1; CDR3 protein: CAWSVGQGDSPLHF; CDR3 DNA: TGTGCCTGGAGTGTAGGGCAGGGGGACTCACCCCTCCACTTT
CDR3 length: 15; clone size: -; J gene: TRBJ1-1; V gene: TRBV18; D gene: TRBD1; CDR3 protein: CASSAGQVENTEAFF; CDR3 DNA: TGTGCCAGCTCCGCCGGACAGGTAGAGAACACTGAAGCTTTCTTT
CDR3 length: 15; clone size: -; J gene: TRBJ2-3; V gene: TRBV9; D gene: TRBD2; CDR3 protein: CASSPRAGGTDTQYF; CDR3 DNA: TGTGCCAGCAGCCCCCGAGCGGGAGGCACAGATACGCAGTATTTT
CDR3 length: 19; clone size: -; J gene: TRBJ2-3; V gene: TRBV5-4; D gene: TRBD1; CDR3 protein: CASSPLPGQGVFGTDTQYF; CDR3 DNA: TGTGCCAGCAGCCCCCTACCGGGACAGGGGGTTTTTGGCACAGATACGCAGTATTTT
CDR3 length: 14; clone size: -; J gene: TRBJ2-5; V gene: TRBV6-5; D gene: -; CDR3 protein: CASSRTGNQETQYF; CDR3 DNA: TGTGCCAGCAGTCGGACGGGAAACCAAGAGACCCAGTACTTC
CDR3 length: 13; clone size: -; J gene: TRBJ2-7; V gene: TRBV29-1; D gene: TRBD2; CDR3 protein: CSVAPGLGYEQYF; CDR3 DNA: TGCAGCGTGGCCCCGGGACTAGGCTACGAGCAGTACTTC
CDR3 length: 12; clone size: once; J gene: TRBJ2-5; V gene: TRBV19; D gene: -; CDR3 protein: CASSSGAETQYF; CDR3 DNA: TGTGCCAGTAGTTCAGGGGCCGAGACCCAGTACTTC
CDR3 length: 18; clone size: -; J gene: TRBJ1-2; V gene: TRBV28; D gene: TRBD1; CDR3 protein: CASSLSPLGQGWDYGYTF; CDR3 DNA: TGTGCCAGCAGTTTAAGTCCTTTGGGACAGGGCTGGGACTATGGCTACACCTTC
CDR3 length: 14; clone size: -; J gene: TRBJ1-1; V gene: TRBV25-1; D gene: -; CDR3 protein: CASSEAGWASEAFF; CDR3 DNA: TGTGCCAGCAGTGAAGCAGGGTGGGCCTCTGAAGCTTTCTTT
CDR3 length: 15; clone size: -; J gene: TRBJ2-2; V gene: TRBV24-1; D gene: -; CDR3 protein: CATSDLQGNTGELFF; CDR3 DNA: TGTGCCACCAGTGATTTGCAGGGGAACACCGGGGAGCTGTTTTTT
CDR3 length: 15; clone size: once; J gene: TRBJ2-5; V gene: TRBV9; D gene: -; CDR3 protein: CASSKSPGAQETQYF; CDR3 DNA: TGTGCCAGCAGCAAATCTCCAGGGGCACAAGAGACCCAGTACTTC
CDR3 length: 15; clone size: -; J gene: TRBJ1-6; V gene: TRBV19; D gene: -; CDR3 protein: CASKPQRGIDSPLHF; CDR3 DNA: TGTGCCAGTAAACCCCAAAGGGGGATTGATTCACCCCTCCACTTT
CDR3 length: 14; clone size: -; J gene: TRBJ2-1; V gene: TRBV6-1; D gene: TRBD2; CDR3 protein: CASSEAGGLESVFF; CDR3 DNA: TGTGCCAGCAGTGAAGCCGGGGGACTAGAATCGGTTTTCTTC
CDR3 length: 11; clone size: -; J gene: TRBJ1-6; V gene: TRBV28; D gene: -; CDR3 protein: CASSNNSPLHF; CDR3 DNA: TGTGCCAGCAGCAATAATTCACCCCTCCACTTT
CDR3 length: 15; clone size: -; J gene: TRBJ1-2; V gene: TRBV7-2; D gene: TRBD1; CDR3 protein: CASSNPPGQGYGYTF; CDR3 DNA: TGTGCCAGCAGCAATCCTCCGGGACAGGGTTATGGCTACACCTTC
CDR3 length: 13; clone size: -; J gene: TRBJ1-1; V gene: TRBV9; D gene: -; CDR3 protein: CASSPGSDTEAFF; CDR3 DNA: TGTGCCAGCAGCCCCGGGTCGGACACTGAAGCTTTCTTT
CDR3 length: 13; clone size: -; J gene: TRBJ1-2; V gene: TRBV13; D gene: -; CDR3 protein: CASSDDRSYGYTF; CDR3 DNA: TGTGCCAGCAGCGATGACAGGTCCTATGGCTACACCTTC
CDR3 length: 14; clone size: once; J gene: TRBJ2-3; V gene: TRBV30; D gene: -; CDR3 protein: CAWTPEASTDTQYF; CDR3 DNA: TGTGCCTGGACTCCTGAGGCTAGCACAGATACGCAGTATTTT
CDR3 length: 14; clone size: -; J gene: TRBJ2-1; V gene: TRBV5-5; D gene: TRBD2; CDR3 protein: CASSALLAYNEQFF; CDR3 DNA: TGTGCCAGCAGCGCACTACTAGCGTACAATGAGCAGTTCTTC
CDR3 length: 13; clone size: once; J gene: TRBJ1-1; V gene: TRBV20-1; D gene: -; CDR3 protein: CSASRGTNTEAFF; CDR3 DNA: TGCAGTGCTAGTAGGGGGACGAACACTGAAGCTTTCTTT
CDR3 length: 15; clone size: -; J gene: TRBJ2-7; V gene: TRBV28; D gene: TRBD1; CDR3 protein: CASRHDREYTYEQYF; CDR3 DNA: TGTGCCAGCAGACACGACAGGGAATACACCTACGAGCAGTACTTC
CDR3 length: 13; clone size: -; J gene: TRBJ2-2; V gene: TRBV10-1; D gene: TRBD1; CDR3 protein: CASGQGDTGELFF; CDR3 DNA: TGCGCCAGCGGACAGGGGGACACCGGGGAGCTGTTTTTT
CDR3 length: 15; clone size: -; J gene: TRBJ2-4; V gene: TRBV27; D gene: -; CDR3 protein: CASSRGAQIENIQYF; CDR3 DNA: TGTGCCAGCAGTCGGGGGGCGCAAATCGAAAACATTCAGTACTTC